Below, 16 T cell receptor beta chains from the same sample are listed, as sequenced in a study of blood T cell repertoires in COVID-19. TCRdb keeps only in-frame clones here, not all; method: immunoSEQ multiplex PCR. Among around 150,000 clones listed, around 82% were seen once. Sequenced: peripheral blood. Source of these receptors: a woman between 50 and 59 years old with acute or convalescent COVID-19.

This chain joins TRBV5-1 and TRBJ1-1, with D uncertain. Germline assignment: CDR1 SGHRS and CDR2 YFSETQ. Trimming removed 4 bases from V and 0 bases from J, with 10 bases in between. This CDR3 spans 14 amino acids. CDR3: CASSPRGVNTEAFF. CDR3 in DNA: TGCGCCAGCAGCCCCCGGGGAGTGAACACTGAAGCTTTCTTT.

The J gene is TRBJ2-7, the V gene TRBV28, with D possibly being TRBD1 (5 bases). CDR1 and CDR2 (germline): MDHEN, SYDVKM. V lost 6 bases to trimming and J lost 2 bases, with 11 bases between them. The CDR3 length is 13 residues. CDR3 sequence: CASREGAAYEQYF. Here the CDR3 DNA reads TGTGCCAGCAGGGAAGGGGCAGCCTACGAGCAGTACTTC.

In its sample, this clone was seen a few times. The chain uses TRBV6-2 or TRBV6-3 and TRBJ1-5; D not resolved. The CDR3 is made up of 15 amino acids. Germline CDR1 MNHEY, CDR2 SVGEGT. V dropped 10 bases and J dropped 0 bases, with 16 bases sitting between them. CDR3 loop: CATNPMGNSNQPQHF. The CDR3 region has the DNA TGTGCCACCAACCCGATGGGCAATAGCAATCAGCCCCAGCATTTT.

This clone was found once. V is TRBV27 and J is TRBJ1-1; D not resolved. Per the germline V gene, CDR1 is MNHEY and CDR2 is SMNVEV (reference sequence). CDR3 length equals 13 residues. V shed 8 bases and J shed 5 bases, with 15 bases lying between them. Here the CDR3 reads CASWAFGWTEAFF. CDR3 sequence (DNA): TGTGCCAGCTGGGCCTTTGGGTGGACTGAAGCTTTCTTT.

The V gene is TRBV30, the J gene TRBJ1-1, with 9 bases identical to TRBD1. Germline CDR1 GTSNPN, CDR2 SVGIG (reference sequence). Trimming cost V 3 bases and J 5 bases; bases outside gene matches: 7. The CDR3 contains 14 residues. The CDR3, as DNA: TGTGCCTGGAGCTTGGGACAGGGAGGAACTGAAGCTTTCTTT. Protein: CAWSLGQGGTEAFF.

This sequence joins TRBV6-2 or TRBV6-3 and TRBJ2-1; TRBD2 agrees at 10 bases. J lost 6 bases, V lost 0 bases, and 2 bases had no gene match. Germline V gene lookup returns CDR1 MNHEY and CDR2 SVGEGT. This CDR3 spans 15 amino acids. This CDR3 is CASSYSSSGGNEQFF. The CDR3 bases are TGTGCCAGCAGTTACTCTTCTAGCGGGGGCAATGAGCAGTTCTTC.

This chain connects TRBV3-1 (or the pseudogene TRBV3-2) to TRBJ2-2; the match to TRBD2 covers 10 bases. J lost 4 bases, V lost 5 bases, and 1 base had no gene match. Germline CDR1 LGHDT, CDR2 YNNKEL (reference sequence). The CDR3 contains 14 residues. The chain's CDR3 is CASSLAGGTGELFF. The CDR3 bases are TGTGCCAGCAGCTTAGCGGGGGGCACCGGGGAGCTGTTTTTT.

There are a few counts of this clone. This sample also contains other DNA sequences that code for the same CDR3. The chain combines TRBV7-9 with TRBJ1-5; TRBD1 agrees at 10 bases. The CDR3 is 14 residues long. J lost 4 bases, V lost 5 bases, and 2 bases had no gene match. Germline CDR1 SEHNR, CDR2 FQNEAQ (reference sequence). CDR3 DNA: TGTGCCAGCAGCCCGGACAGGGGGAATCAGCCCCAGCATTTT. Amino acid sequence: CASSPDRGNQPQHF.

This clone occurred a few times. As DNA, the CDR3 is TGCGCCAGCAGCCAAGAACAAATCAACACTGAAGCTTTCTTT. Amino acid sequence: CASSQEQINTEAFF. This chain links TRBV4-3 with TRBJ1-1, with D hard to call. The CDR3 runs to 14 residues. The V and J ends lost 0 bases and 2 bases respectively, with 7 bases between them. The germline V gene has CDR1 LGHNA and CDR2 YSLEER.

With respect to this clone: Being one base from a much bigger clone, this may be a read error. The chain links TRBV11-2 to TRBJ1-1; tentatively, D is TRBD1 (6 bases). This CDR3 region has 13 residues. Germline lookup yields CDR1 SGHAT and CDR2 FQNNGV. V was pared by 5 bases and J by 1 base, with 8 bases between. Written as DNA, the CDR3 is TGTGCCAGCAGCCCGACAGGGAACACTGAAGCTTTCTTT. It is translated as CASSPTGNTEAFF.

The table lists this clone with a few counts. The chain joins TRBV29-1 to TRBJ2-7; 7 bases agree with TRBD1. In germline, CDR1 is SQVTM, CDR2 ANQGSEA. The length of the CDR3 is 12 residues. The CDR3 nucleotides read TGCACCGTCCGGGACAGAAGCTACGAGCAGTACTTC. This translates into CTVRDRSYEQYF.

This chain links TRBV11-3 with TRBJ2-5; 11 bases fit TRBD1. The germline CDR1 and CDR2 sequences are SGHNT and YENEEA. The CDR3 runs to 15 residues. Unmatched junction bases numbered 2, after V lost 1 base and J lost 4 bases. CDR3 region: CASSLAGTGGETQYF. CDR3 nucleotide sequence: TGTGCCAGCAGCTTAGCCGGGACAGGGGGAGAGACCCAGTACTTC.

The rearrangement uses TRBV11-2 and TRBJ1-2, with D possibly matching TRBD1 (6 bases). Germline loops: CDR1 SGHAT, CDR2 FQNNGV. The CDR3 has 14 amino acids. The V end was cut by 4 bases, the J end by 3 bases, with 12 bases between. This CDR3 reads CASSSPGAYYGYTF. Written as DNA, the CDR3 is TGTGCCAGCAGCTCCCCAGGGGCCTACTATGGCTACACCTTC.

This chain uses TRBV18 with TRBJ1-5; D ambiguous. Looked up from germline, CDR1 is KGHSH and CDR2 is LQKENI. V was pared by 4 bases and J by 3 bases, with 10 bases between. The CDR3 runs to 14 residues. The CDR3: CASSLEATNQPQHF. CDR3 DNA: TGTGCCAGCTCACTAGAGGCTACCAATCAGCCCCAGCATTTT.

This chain connects TRBV4-3 to TRBJ2-1; D uncertain. CDR1 is LGHNA and CDR2 is YSLEER in the germline V gene. This CDR3 spans 14 amino acids. V dropped 0 bases and J dropped 5 bases, with 8 bases sitting between them. The CDR3 protein is CASSQEWQDNEQFF. In DNA form, the CDR3 reads TGCGCCAGCAGCCAAGAGTGGCAAGACAATGAGCAGTTCTTC.

The table lists this clone with a few counts. The gene calls are TRBV27 and TRBJ1-2, with a possible D match to TRBD1 (6 bases). CDR3 length equals 11 residues. The germline V and J ends were trimmed by 6 bases and 4 bases, with 6 bases remaining between them. Germline CDR1 and CDR2: MNHEY and SMNVEV (reference sequence). CDR3 bases: TGTGCCAGCAGAGGGGGCTATGGCTACACCTTC. Amino acid sequence: CASRGGYGYTF.